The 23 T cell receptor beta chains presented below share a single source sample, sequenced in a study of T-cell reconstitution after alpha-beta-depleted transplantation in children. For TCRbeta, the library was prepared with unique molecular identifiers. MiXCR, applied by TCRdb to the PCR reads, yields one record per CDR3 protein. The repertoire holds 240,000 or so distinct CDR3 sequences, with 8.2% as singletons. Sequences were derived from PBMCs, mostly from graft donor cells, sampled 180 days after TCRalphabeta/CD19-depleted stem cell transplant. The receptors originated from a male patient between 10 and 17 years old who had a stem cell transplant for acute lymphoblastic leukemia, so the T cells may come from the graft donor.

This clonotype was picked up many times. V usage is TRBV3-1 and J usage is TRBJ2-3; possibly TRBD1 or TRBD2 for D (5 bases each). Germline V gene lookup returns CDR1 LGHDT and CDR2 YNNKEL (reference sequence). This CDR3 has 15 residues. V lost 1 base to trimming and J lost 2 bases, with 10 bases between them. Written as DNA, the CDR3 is TGTGCCAGCAGCCAAGCCCGGGGCCTCACAGATACGCAGTATTTT. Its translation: CASSQARGLTDTQYF.

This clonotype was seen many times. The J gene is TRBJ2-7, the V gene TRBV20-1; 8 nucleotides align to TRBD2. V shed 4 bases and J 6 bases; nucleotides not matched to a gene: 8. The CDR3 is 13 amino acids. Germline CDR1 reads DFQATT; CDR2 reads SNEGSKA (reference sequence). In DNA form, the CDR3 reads TGCAGTGCTACTCTAGTAAGCGGGGGCGAGCAGTACTTC. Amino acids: CSATLVSGGEQYF.

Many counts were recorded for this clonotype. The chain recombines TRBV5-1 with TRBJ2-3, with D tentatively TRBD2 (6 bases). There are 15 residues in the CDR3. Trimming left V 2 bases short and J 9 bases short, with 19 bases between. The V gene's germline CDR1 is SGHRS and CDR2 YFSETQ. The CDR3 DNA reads TGCGCCAGCAGCTTCGGAGGGCGCGCTTCCCAAACGCAGTATTTT. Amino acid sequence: CASSFGGRASQTQYF.

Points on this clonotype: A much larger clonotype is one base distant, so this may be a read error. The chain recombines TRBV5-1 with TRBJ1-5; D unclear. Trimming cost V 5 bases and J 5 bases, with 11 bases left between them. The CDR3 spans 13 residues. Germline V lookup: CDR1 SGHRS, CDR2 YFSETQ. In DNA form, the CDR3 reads TGCGCCAGCAGACATGGCCAGGATCAGCCCCAGCATTTT. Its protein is CASRHGQDQPQHF.

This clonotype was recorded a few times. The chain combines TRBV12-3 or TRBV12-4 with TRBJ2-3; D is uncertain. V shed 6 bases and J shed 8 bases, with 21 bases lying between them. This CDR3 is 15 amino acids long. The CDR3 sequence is CASSPYHSTLGTQYF. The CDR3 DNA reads TGTGCCAGCAGCCCTTACCATTCTACTCTCGGTACGCAGTATTTT.

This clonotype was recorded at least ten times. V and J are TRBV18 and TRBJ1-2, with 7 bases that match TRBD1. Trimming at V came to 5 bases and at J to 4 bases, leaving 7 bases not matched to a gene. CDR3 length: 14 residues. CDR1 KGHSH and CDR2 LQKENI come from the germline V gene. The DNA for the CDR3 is TGTGCCAGCTCAGCCTCGACAGGGCTCTATGGCTACACCTTC. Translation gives CASSASTGLYGYTF.

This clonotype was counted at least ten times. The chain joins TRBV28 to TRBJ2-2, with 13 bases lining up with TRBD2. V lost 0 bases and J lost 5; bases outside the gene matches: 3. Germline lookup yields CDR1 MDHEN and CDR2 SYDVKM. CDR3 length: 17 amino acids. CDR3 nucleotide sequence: TGTGCCAGCAGTTTATGGGTGGGACTAGCGGGAACCGGGGAGCTGTTTTTT. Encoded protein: CASSLWVGLAGTGELFF.

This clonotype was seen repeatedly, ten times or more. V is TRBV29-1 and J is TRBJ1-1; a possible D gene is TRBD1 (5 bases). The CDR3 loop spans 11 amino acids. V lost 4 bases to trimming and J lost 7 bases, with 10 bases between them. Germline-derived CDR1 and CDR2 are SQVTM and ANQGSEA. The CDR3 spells CSVVQGGEAFF. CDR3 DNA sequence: TGCAGCGTTGTCCAGGGAGGTGAAGCTTTCTTT.

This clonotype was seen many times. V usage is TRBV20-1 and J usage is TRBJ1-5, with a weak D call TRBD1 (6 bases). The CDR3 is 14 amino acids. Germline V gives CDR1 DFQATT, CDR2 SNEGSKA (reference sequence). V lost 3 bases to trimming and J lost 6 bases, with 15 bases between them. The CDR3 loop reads CSASLGQGSQPQHF. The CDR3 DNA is TGCAGTGCTAGTTTGGGTCAGGGGAGTCAGCCCCAGCATTTT.

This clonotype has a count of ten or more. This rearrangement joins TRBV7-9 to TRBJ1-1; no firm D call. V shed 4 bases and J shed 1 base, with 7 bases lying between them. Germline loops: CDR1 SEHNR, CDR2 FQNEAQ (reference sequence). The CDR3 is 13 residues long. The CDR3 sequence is CASSSRQNTEAFF. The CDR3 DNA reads TGTGCCAGCAGCTCCAGACAGAACACTGAAGCTTTCTTT.

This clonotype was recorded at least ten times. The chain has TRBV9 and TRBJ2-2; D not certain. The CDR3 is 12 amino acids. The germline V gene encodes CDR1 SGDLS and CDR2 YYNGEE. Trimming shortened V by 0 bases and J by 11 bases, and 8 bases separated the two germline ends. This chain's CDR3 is CASSVEWGELFF. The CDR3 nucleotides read TGTGCCAGCAGCGTAGAGTGGGGAGAGCTGTTTTTT.

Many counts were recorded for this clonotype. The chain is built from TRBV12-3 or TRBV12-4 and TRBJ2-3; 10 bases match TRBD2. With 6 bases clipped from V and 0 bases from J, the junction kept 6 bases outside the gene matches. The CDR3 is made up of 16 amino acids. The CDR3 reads CASRTGLAASTDTQYF. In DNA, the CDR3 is TGTGCCAGCAGAACCGGACTAGCGGCTAGCACAGATACGCAGTATTTT.

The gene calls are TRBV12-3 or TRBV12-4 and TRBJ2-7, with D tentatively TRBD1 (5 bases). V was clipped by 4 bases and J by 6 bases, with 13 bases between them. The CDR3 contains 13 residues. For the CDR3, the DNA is TGTGCCAGCAGTTCCGACAGTCTCGGCGAGCAGTACTTC. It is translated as CASSSDSLGEQYF.

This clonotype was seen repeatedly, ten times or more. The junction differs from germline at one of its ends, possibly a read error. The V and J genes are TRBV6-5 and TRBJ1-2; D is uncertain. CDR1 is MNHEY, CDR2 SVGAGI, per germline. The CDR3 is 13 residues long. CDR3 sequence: CASSYSNGYGHTF. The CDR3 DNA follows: TGTGCCAGCAGTTACTCGAACGGCTATGGCCACACCTTC.

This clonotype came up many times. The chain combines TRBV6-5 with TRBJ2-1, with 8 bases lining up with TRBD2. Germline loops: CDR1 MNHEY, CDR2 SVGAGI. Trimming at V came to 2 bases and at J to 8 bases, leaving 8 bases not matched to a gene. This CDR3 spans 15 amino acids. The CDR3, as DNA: TGTGCCAGCAGTTACACTCGCGGGGGGCCCTATGAGCAGTTCTTC. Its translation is CASSYTRGGPYEQFF.

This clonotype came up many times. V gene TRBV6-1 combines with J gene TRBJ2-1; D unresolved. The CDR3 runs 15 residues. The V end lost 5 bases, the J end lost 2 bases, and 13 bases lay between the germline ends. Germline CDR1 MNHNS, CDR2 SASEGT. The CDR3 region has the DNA TGTGCCAGCAGTCCCGCGACTGGAGCCTACAATGAGCAGTTCTTC. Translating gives CASSPATGAYNEQFF.

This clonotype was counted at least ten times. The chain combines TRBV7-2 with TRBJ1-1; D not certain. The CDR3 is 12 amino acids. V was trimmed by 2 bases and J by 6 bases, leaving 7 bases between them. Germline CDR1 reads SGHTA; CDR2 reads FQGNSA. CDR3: CASSLWKAEAFF. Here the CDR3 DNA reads TGTGCCAGCAGCTTATGGAAGGCTGAAGCTTTCTTT.

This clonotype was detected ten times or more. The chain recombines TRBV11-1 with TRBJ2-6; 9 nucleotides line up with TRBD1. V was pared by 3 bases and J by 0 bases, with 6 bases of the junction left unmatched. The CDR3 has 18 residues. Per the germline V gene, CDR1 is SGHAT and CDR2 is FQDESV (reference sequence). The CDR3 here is CASSFRDRVFSGANVLTF. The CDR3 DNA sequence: TGTGCCAGCAGCTTCCGGGACAGGGTGTTCTCTGGGGCCAACGTCCTGACTTTC.

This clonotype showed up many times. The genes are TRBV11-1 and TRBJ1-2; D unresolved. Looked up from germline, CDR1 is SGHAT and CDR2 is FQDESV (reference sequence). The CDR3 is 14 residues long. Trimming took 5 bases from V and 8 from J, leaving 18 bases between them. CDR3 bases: TGTGCCAGCAGCCCGGCCCCCCTCGGAGGAGGCTACACCTTC. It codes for CASSPAPLGGGYTF.

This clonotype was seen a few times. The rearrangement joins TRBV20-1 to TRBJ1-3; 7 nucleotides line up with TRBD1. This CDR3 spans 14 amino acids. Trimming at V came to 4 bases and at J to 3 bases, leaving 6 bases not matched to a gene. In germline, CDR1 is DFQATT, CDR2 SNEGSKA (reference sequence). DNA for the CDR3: TGCAGTGCTACCCGACAGGGAGGTGGAAACACCATATATTTT. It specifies CSATRQGGGNTIYF.

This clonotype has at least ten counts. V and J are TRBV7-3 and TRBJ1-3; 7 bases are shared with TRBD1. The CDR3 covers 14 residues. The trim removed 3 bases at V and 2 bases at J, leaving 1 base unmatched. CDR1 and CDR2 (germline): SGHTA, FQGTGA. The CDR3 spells CASSLGTAGNTIYF. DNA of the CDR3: TGTGCCAGCAGCTTGGGGACAGCTGGAAACACCATATATTTT.

In DNA, the CDR3 is TGTGCCAGCAGTGAAGCGATTTGGTACCTCTACGAGCAGTACTTC. Translated: CASSEAIWYLYEQYF. J is TRBJ2-7 and V is TRBV6-1; D unresolved. The CDR3 totals 15 residues. Deletions cut 0 bases from V and 3 bases from J, with 12 bases between. Germline V lookup: CDR1 MNHNS, CDR2 SASEGT.

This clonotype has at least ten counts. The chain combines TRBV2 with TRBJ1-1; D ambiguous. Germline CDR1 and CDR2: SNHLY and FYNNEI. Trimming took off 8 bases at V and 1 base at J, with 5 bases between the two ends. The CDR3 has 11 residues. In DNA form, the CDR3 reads TGTGCCAGCTGGGGGAACACTGAAGCTTTCTTT. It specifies CASWGNTEAFF.